This T cell receptor (beta chain) was retrieved from a study of shared clonotypes between healthy human individuals. Study-wide context: The cohort comprised a couple of women and a few men. Their ages spanned 18 to 49 years.

Germline assignment: CDR1 SGDLS and CDR2 YYNGEE. Trimming shortened V by 1 base and J by 0 bases, and 8 bases separated the two germline ends. This CDR3 has 16 residues. Study-wide results and limits: Despite large depth, sorted-subset datasets appeared incompletely sequenced.

Details on this clone: The antigen remains undetermined.

Genomic DNA of each subset was evenly split across several immunoSEQ plates. Clones were read by immunoSEQ multiplex PCR, and TCRdb kept only the in-frame ones, dropping some. The sample has 180,000 or so clones, over 85% seen once; the top ten hold 0.067%. Donors included only healthy HIV-negative adults lacking recent acute infections or vaccinations. The chain combines TRBV9 with TRBJ2-6; no clear D. The sequence came from a woman in her twenties or thirties in good health. The specimen was naive CD4+ T cells sorted from blood. As for subset: CD45RA+ positively selected. The CDR3 region has the DNA TGTGCCAGCAGCGTATTAGAGCGCTCTGGGGCCAACGTCCTGACTTTC. The encoded protein is CASSVLERSGANVLTF. The whole variable domain, remainder taken from reference TRBV9 and TRBJ2-6, is DSGVTQTPKHLITATGQRVTLRCSPRSGDLSVYWYQQSLDQGLQFLIQYYNGEERAKGNILERFSAQQFPDLHSELNLSSLELGDSALYFCASSVLERSGANVLTFGAGSRLTVL.